This T cell receptor (beta chain) was sequenced during a study of metastatic and nonmetastatic thyroid tumors. The overall study: It was across blood and tumor or nodule tissue from malignant and benign thyroid patients that repertoires were compared. Whole-study findings and limits: Within blood and tumor, benign nodules reportedly had significantly lower TCR beta diversity than malignant thyroid tumors did.

J was trimmed by 5 bases and V by 4 bases; bases with no gene match: 9. The CDR3 runs to 17 residues. The germline V gene has CDR1 SGHRS and CDR2 YFSETQ. This clone occurred once. Its antigen is unknown. Per the original data handling: Clinicopathological groups of papillary thyroid cancer showed CDR3 differences that were used to build a distant-metastasis classifier. TCRdb re-called the PCR reads with MiXCR. Here the V and J calls rest on TCRdb's processing, not on the authors' analysis. This repertoire shows thousands of clones, 35% found once; its top ten account for 25% to 30%. No treatment had been given to any patient before thyroid surgery.

This receptor was obtained from a female donor with papillary thyroid cancer or a benign thyroid nodule (not recorded which). Some clones in this sample may be carry-over from other donors' samples. The V call is TRBV5-1, the J call TRBJ2-7; 16 bases fit TRBD2. Input material: adjacent normal tissue. The CDR3 here is CASSPPGTSGRAHEQYF. CDR3 in DNA: TGCGCCAGCAGCCCACCCGGGACTAGCGGGAGGGCCCACGAGCAGTACTTC. The full variable domain, completed using reference TRBV5-1 and TRBJ2-7, is KAGVTQTPRYLIKTRGQQVTLSCSPISGHRSVSWYQQTPGQGLQFLFEYFSETQRNKGNFPGRFSGRQFSNSRSEMNVSTLELGDSALYLCASSPPGTSGRAHEQYFGPGTRLTVT.